This T cell receptor beta chain was sequenced for a study of CD4 and CD8 cells across lung adenocarcinoma regions. TCRdb ran MiXCR on the PCR reads and lists one entry per CDR3 protein. This sample carries 13,000 to 15,000 distinct CDR3 sequences, around 40% of them seen once, and the ten largest clones take around 15%. Germline CDR1 reads MGHRA; CDR2 reads YSYEKL. This CDR3 has 17 residues. The table lists this clonotype with a few counts. Samples came from patients with localized non-small cell lung adenocarcinoma. The sample taken for sequencing was CD4+ T cells from the center of a lung tumor. The sequence came from a male donor with lung adenocarcinoma. The CD4 and CD8 labels of this study may be unreliable. The V and J genes are TRBV4-1 and TRBJ2-5; 7 bases align to TRBD2. The end of the DNA aligns better with TRBJ2-7, so the J call may be wrong. The CDR3, as DNA: TGCGCCAGCAGCCAGGATGGAGGGAGCGGGGCCGCACTCGAGCAGTACTTC. It specifies CASSQDGGSGAALEQYF.